This T cell receptor beta chain was profiled in a study of blood T cell repertoires in COVID-19. Study in general: The study drew acute and convalescent COVID-19 samples from the United States, Italy and Spain. Sources were T cells, B-cell-depleted T cells, or PBMCs; the material itself was cDNA or gDNA.

This clone was observed a few times. Using immunoSEQ multiplex PCR, the repertoire was profiled, and TCRdb retains in-frame clones only, with some absent. The data show approximately 100,000 clones, approximately 90% seen once. This CDR3 is built from 16 residues. V lost 2 bases and J lost 1; bases outside the gene matches: 2. Germline lookup yields CDR1 SGDLS and CDR2 YYNGEE. This chain connects TRBV9 to TRBJ2-2, with 10 bases fitting TRBD2. Sequencing input: peripheral blood. The sequence derives from a man between 60 and 75 years old with acute or convalescent COVID-19. The CDR3 coding sequence is TGTGCCAGCAGCGTTGGACTAGCGGTGAACACCGGGGAGCTGTTTTTT. It yields the protein CASSVGLAVNTGELFF.